These T cell receptor beta chains were read from a single sample in a study of shared clonotypes between healthy human individuals. Libraries were prepared by immunoSEQ multiplex PCR; TCRdb keeps only in-frame clonotypes and omits some of them. This sample yields hundreds of thousands of clones, of which about 91% are seen a single time; around 24% belongs to the top ten. What was sequenced was naive CD8+ T cells sorted from blood. The receptors come from a young man in good health. Both conserved end residues are part of each CDR3. A D gene is named only where the DNA matches it firmly. The size field is filled for only some rows; it gives once, few, many or a size class.

>NA|TRBD1|TRBV9|TRBJ1-2
TGTGCCAGCAGCCGTGGGACAGCCTATGGCTACACCTTC
CASSRGTAYGYTF
>NA|NA|TRBV7-2|TRBJ2-3
TGTGCCAGCAGCTTAGACCCGACAACTAGCACAGATACGCAGTATTTT
CASSLDPTTSTDTQYF
>NA|TRBD1|TRBV7-9|TRBJ1-1
TGTGCCAGCAGCCCAGGGGGAGTTGAAGCTTTCTTT
CASSPGGVEAFF
>NA|NA|TRBV4-1|TRBJ1-1
TGCGCCAGCAGCCAAGATGGGCGGAATGAAGCTTTCTTT
CASSQDGRNEAFF
>NA|TRBD2|TRBV27|TRBJ2-2
TGTGCCAGCAGTTTATCGGGTAGCGGGAGGGCCAACACCGGGGAGCTGTTTTTT
CASSLSGSGRANTGELFF
>NA|TRBD2|TRBV19|TRBJ2-3
TGTGCCACTAGCGGGAGCCTTACAGATACGCAGTATTTT
CATSGSLTDTQYF
>NA|NA|TRBV27|TRBJ1-2
TGTGCCAGCAGTTTATCGAATCGGGTACAGGGAGCCGGCTGGGTCTATGGCTACACCTTC
CASSLSNRVQGAGWVYGYTF
>NA|TRBD2|TRBV2|TRBJ2-1
TGTGCCAGCAGTGATTCGGCTAGCGGGAAAGGTGAGCAGTTCTTC
CASSDSASGKGEQFF
>NA|TRBD1|TRBV30|TRBJ2-5
TGTGCCTGGAGTGAATCTATCTACAGGGGGCAAGTTGAACAAGAGACCCAGTACTTC
CAWSESIYRGQVEQETQYF
>NA|TRBD1|TRBV30|TRBJ2-7
TGTGCCTGGAGTGTACGTTTTATAGTGAGACAGGGGGGTTACGAGCAGTACTTC
CAWSVRFIVRQGGYEQYF
>once|NA|TRBV28|TRBJ1-5
TGTGCCACAAGGACAGCCCACAATCAGCCCCAGCATTTT
CATRTAHNQPQHF
>NA|TRBD2|TRBV7-8|TRBJ2-1
TGTGCCAGCAGCCAGAGTAGCGGGAGCTCCTACAATGAGCAGTTCTTC
CASSQSSGSSYNEQFF
>NA|TRBD1|TRBV27|TRBJ2-7
TGTGCCAGCAGTTTTTTAGGACAGGGGGTTTACGAGCAGTACTTC
CASSFLGQGVYEQYF
>NA|NA|TRBV28|TRBJ2-5
TGTGCCAGCAGTTTAGTCGGCGGGCCAGAGACCCAGTACTTC
CASSLVGGPETQYF
>once|TRBD2|TRBV30|TRBJ2-1
TGTGCCTGGAGTACTCGCCCGGGACTAGCGGGAGGGCCCGGGGGGAATGAGCAGTTCTTC
CAWSTRPGLAGGPGGNEQFF
>few|NA|TRBV9|TRBJ2-3
TGTGCCAGCAGCGTAGTTAGCGGCACAGATACGCAGTATTTT
CASSVVSGTDTQYF
>NA|NA|TRBV19|TRBJ2-7
TGTGCCAGTAGTATTACCGACGCCTCCTACGAGCAGTACTTC
CASSITDASYEQYF
>NA|TRBD2|TRBV4-1|TRBJ2-7
TGCGCCAGCAGCCAGGCCACTAGCGGGAGTCGCTACGAGCAGTACTTC
CASSQATSGSRYEQYF
>NA|TRBD1|TRBV14|TRBJ2-7
TGTGCCAGCAGCCAGTCAACAGGGGTCCAACTCTACGAGCAGTACTTC
CASSQSTGVQLYEQYF
>NA|NA|TRBV7-9|TRBJ2-3
TGTGCCAGCAGCCTAGGGCCTTTGGATACGCAGTATTTT
CASSLGPLDTQYF
>NA|NA|TRBV28|TRBJ1-1
TGTGCCAGCAGTCCGCTCTATATGGGCTTAAACACTGAAGCTTTCTTT
CASSPLYMGLNTEAFF
>NA|TRBD2|TRBV7-9|TRBJ2-1
TGTGCCAGCAGCTTAAGCCCGGGACTAGCGGTAGAAAATGAGCAGTTCTTC
CASSLSPGLAVENEQFF
>once|NA|TRBV29-1|TRBJ2-2
TGCAGCGTTGCGGGATTCAGGGCCGACACCGGGGAGCTGTTTTTT
CSVAGFRADTGELFF
>NA|TRBD1|TRBV15|TRBJ2-7
TGTGCCACCAGCACAGAGACAGGGATTTCCTACGAGCAGTACTTC
CATSTETGISYEQYF
>NA|TRBD2|TRBV4-2|TRBJ2-7
TGTGCCAGCAACGCCGGCGGGGGCGAGCAGTACTTC
CASNAGGGEQYF
>NA|NA|TRBV7-9|TRBJ2-1
TGTGCCAGCAGCTTCCCGGGAAGGAGGGATGAGCAGTTCTTC
CASSFPGRRDEQFF
>NA|NA|TRBV19|TRBJ2-3
TGTGCCAGTAGCCGGGCCATTACAGATACGCAGTATTTT
CASSRAITDTQYF
>NA|NA|TRBV5-8|TRBJ1-1
TGTGCCAGCAGCTTGGATCGCAGGAACACTGAAGCTTTCTTT
CASSLDRRNTEAFF
>NA|NA|TRBV6-1|TRBJ2-7
TGTGCCAGCACTCCCCTCGGACCCTACGAGCAGTACTTC
CASTPLGPYEQYF
>NA|NA|TRBV7-7|TRBJ1-5
TGTGCCAGCAGCCCATACCAGGGCAGCAATCAGCCCCAGCATTTT
CASSPYQGSNQPQHF
>NA|TRBD1|TRBV4-1|TRBJ2-7
TGCGCCAGCAGCCAAGACCAGGACAGGGCTTACTACGAGCAGTACTTC
CASSQDQDRAYYEQYF
>NA|NA|TRBV19|TRBJ1-1
TGTGCCAGTAGTATAGGAGAGGGCACTGAAGCTTTCTTT
CASSIGEGTEAFF
>once|NA|TRBV5-4|TRBJ2-3
TGTGCCAGCAGCGCGGGGGCATCCCTTCTGTACACAGATACGCAGTATTTT
CASSAGASLLYTDTQYF
>NA|TRBD1|TRBV10-1|TRBJ2-1
TGCGCCAGCAGTGACTCCGACAGGGCCGGCTACAATGAGCAGTTCTTC
CASSDSDRAGYNEQFF
>NA|NA|TRBV27|TRBJ2-1
TGTGCCAGCAGTTCAGGGGTCTCCTACAATGAGCAGTTCTTC
CASSSGVSYNEQFF
>NA|TRBD1|TRBV2|TRBJ2-1
TGTGCCAGCAGTCACCAGGGGGACAATGAGCAGTTCTTC
CASSHQGDNEQFF
>NA|NA|TRBV27|TRBJ1-1
TGTGCCAGCAGTCTAGGACAGACAACTGAAGCTTTCTTT
CASSLGQTTEAFF
>NA|TRBD1|TRBV5-4|TRBJ1-2
TGTGCCAGCAGCCCCGGGACAGGGCGGGATGGCTACACCTTC
CASSPGTGRDGYTF
>once|NA|TRBV7-6|TRBJ2-7
TGTGCCAGCAGCTTAGCGGGAGGTCAGGGCAACGAGCAGTACTTC
CASSLAGGQGNEQYF
>NA|TRBD2|TRBV5-6|TRBJ2-1
TGTGCCAGCAGCGGTTGGAAGAGCGGGGACTCCTACAATGAGCAGTTCTTC
CASSGWKSGDSYNEQFF
>NA|NA|TRBV27|TRBJ2-5
TGTGCCAGCAGTTCATTGATCGGGGGAGAGACCCAGTACTTC
CASSSLIGGETQYF
>NA|NA|TRBV7-6|TRBJ2-5
TGTGCCAGCAGCTTAAACCCGCTAGAGACCCAGTACTTC
CASSLNPLETQYF
>NA|NA|TRBV20-1|TRBJ2-7
TGCAGTGCTTCACAGGTGGCGGAGCAGTACTTC
CSASQVAEQYF
>NA|NA|TRBV15|TRBJ2-7
TGTGCCACCAGCAGAGAGAGCTACGAGCAGTACTTC
CATSRESYEQYF
>NA|NA|TRBV4-2|TRBJ2-1
TGTGCCAGCAGCCCAGGGTATGAGCAGTTCTTC
CASSPGYEQFF
>NA|NA|TRBV9|TRBJ2-1
TGTGCCAGCAGCGTAGGGGTTGCAGTGGCGAATGAGCAGTTCTTC
CASSVGVAVANEQFF
>once|NA|TRBV7-9|TRBJ2-7
TGTGCCAGCAGCTTCAGGAACAGATACGAGCAGTACTTC
CASSFRNRYEQYF
>NA|NA|TRBV29-1|TRBJ2-3
TGCAGCGTTGAGTTTTCCCACGGGGGCTACACAGATACGCAGTATTTT
CSVEFSHGGYTDTQYF